The 26 T cell receptor beta chains below all came from one sample that was sequenced in a study of cytomegalovirus exposure and HLA in healthy donors. PCR used 60 Vbeta primers and 13 Jbeta primers. Data came from immunoSEQ multiplex PCR; TCRdb stores just in-frame clones and leaves some out. This sample has about 190,000 clones, with roughly four fifths found just once. Sequenced sample: PBMCs. These receptors all come from a woman between 18 and 29 years old in good health and CMV-seronegative.

This chain uses TRBV19 with TRBJ1-2; 10 bases match TRBD1. V trimming: 6 bases; J trimming: 7 bases; junction bases outside the gene matches: 8. This CDR3 is 14 amino acids long. Germline V gene sequence: CDR1 LNHDA, CDR2 SQIVND (reference sequence). The CDR3 region has the DNA TGTGCCAGTAGGGGACAGGGGATCTTTGGTGGCTACACCTTC. As protein: CASRGQGIFGGYTF.

This sequence joins TRBV25-1 and TRBJ2-5; the match to TRBD2 covers 14 bases. This CDR3 contains 18 residues. The germline CDR1 and CDR2 sequences are MGHDK and SYGVNS. V was clipped by 4 bases and J by 4 bases; unmatched bases: 11. This CDR3 reads CASSVGTSGSVSPETQYF. CDR3 sequence (DNA): TGTGCCAGCAGTGTAGGGACTAGCGGGAGCGTGTCCCCAGAGACCCAGTACTTC. Full variable domain (rest looked up from reference TRBV25-1 and TRBJ2-5): EADIYQTPRYLVIGTGKKITLECSQTMGHDKMYWYQQDPGMELHLIHYSYGVNSTEKGDLSSESTVSRIRTEHFPLTLESARPSHTSQYLCASSVGTSGSVSPETQYFGPGTRLLVL.

The chain has TRBV5-1 and TRBJ2-1; maybe TRBD1 (5 bases). The germline V gene encodes CDR1 SGHRS and CDR2 YFSETQ. Trimming shortened V by 4 bases and J by 8 bases, and 13 bases separated the two germline ends. This CDR3 is 13 amino acids long. The CDR3 nucleotides read TGCGCCAGCAGCACTACTACAGGTTATGAGCAGTTCTTC. It yields the protein CASSTTTGYEQFF.

The chain couples TRBV6-5 to TRBJ2-7; TRBD2 matches at 8 bases. The CDR3 is 15 amino acids. Germline V lookup: CDR1 MNHEY, CDR2 SVGAGI. The V and J ends lost 6 bases and 2 bases, in that order; junction bases with no gene match: 9. CDR3 sequence: CASRPLGGATYEQYF. CDR3 nucleotides: TGTGCCAGCAGGCCCCTCGGGGGGGCAACCTACGAGCAGTACTTC.

This clone was seen a single time. V gene TRBV7-8 combines with J gene TRBJ1-1; D might be TRBD1 (6 bases). The CDR3 spans 13 residues. Between the trimmed V and J ends, which lost 5 bases and 11 bases, there was a span of 18 bases. CDR1 and CDR2 from the germline V gene are SGHVS and FQNEAQ. For the CDR3, the DNA is TGTGCCAGCAGCGACCGACAGGATAGCCCCGCTTTCTTT. Translating it yields CASSDRQDSPAFF.

V and J are TRBV2 and TRBJ2-1; TRBD2 might be the D (5 bases). Germline V gene data show CDR1 as SNHLY and CDR2 as FYNNEI. This CDR3 comprises 12 residues. Trimming took 8 bases from V and 9 from J, leaving 14 bases between them. The CDR3 is CASESREPEQFF. CDR3 DNA: TGTGCCAGCGAAAGTAGGGAGCCTGAGCAGTTCTTC.

The chain joins TRBV5-1 to TRBJ2-3, with D perhaps matching TRBD1 (6 bases). The V end lost 0 bases, the J end lost 1 base, and 9 bases lay between the germline ends. Germline V gives CDR1 SGHRS, CDR2 YFSETQ. The CDR3 length is 15 residues. DNA for the CDR3: TGCGCCAGCAGCTTGGCGGACAGACGCACAGATACGCAGTATTTT. Translation gives CASSLADRRTDTQYF. Drawing the rest from reference TRBV5-1 and TRBJ2-3, the complete variable domain is KAGVTQTPRYLIKTRGQQVTLSCSPISGHRSVSWYQQTPGQGLQFLFEYFSETQRNKGNFPGRFSGRQFSNSRSEMNVSTLELGDSALYLCASSLADRRTDTQYFGPGTRLTVL.

This chain uses TRBV5-1 with TRBJ2-7, with TRBD1 identical over 10 bases. V lost 6 bases and J lost 6; bases outside the gene matches: 9. Germline V gene sequence: CDR1 SGHRS, CDR2 YFSETQ. This CDR3 contains 14 residues. CDR3 in DNA: TGCGCCAGCACCCCGACAGGGGGCTCAGGCGAGCAGTACTTC. Translated, it gives CASTPTGGSGEQYF. The full variable domain, completed using reference TRBV5-1 and TRBJ2-7, is KAGVTQTPRYLIKTRGQQVTLSCSPISGHRSVSWYQQTPGQGLQFLFEYFSETQRNKGNFPGRFSGRQFSNSRSEMNVSTLELGDSALYLCASTPTGGSGEQYFGPGTRLTVT.

The J gene is TRBJ2-3, the V gene TRBV28; D remains ambiguous. There are 13 residues in the CDR3. Trimming stripped 2 bases from V and 1 base from J, with 4 bases between. The germline V gene has CDR1 MDHEN and CDR2 SYDVKM. CDR3: CASSLPGTDTQYF. CDR3 coding DNA: TGTGCCAGCAGTTTACCCGGCACAGATACGCAGTATTTT.

The chain is built from TRBV6-5 and TRBJ1-1; D gene uncertain. The V and J ends lost 4 bases and 11 bases respectively, with 17 bases between them. Germline lookup yields CDR1 MNHEY and CDR2 SVGAGI. The CDR3 loop spans 13 amino acids. Here the CDR3 DNA reads TGTGCCAGCAGTTCCGGAGGAGTACCTTCGGCTTTCTTT. Protein: CASSSGGVPSAFF.

This sequence joins TRBV5-1 and TRBJ1-2, with D possibly being TRBD1 (5 bases). The CDR3 sequence is 14 residues long. Germline V CDR1 and CDR2: SGHRS, YFSETQ. V gave up 2 bases and J gave up 5 bases, with 13 bases separating them. The CDR3 loop is CASSFQGGKYGYTF. The CDR3 nucleotides are TGCGCCAGCAGCTTCCAGGGAGGGAAATATGGCTACACCTTC.

V usage is TRBV5-1 and J usage is TRBJ1-1, with a tentative D call TRBD1 (6 bases). The CDR3 covers 17 residues. V was clipped by 2 bases and J by 1 base, with 18 bases between them. The germline V gene has CDR1 SGHRS and CDR2 YFSETQ. The CDR3 loop reads CASSLGQSPITNTEAFF. The CDR3 bases are TGCGCCAGCAGCTTAGGACAGTCGCCGATCACGAACACTGAAGCTTTCTTT.

This clone was detected only a few times. This chain uses TRBV6-5 with TRBJ1-1; 7 bases map to TRBD1. Germline values: CDR1 MNHEY, CDR2 SVGAGI. The CDR3 length is 14 residues. The trim removed 2 bases at V and 3 bases at J, leaving 3 bases unmatched. This chain's CDR3 is CASSYEDRHTEAFF. The CDR3 nucleotides are TGTGCCAGCAGTTACGAGGACAGGCACACTGAAGCTTTCTTT.

The V gene is TRBV4-1, the J gene TRBJ2-2; the match to TRBD2 covers 14 bases. CDR3 length: 18 residues. Per germline, CDR1 MGHRA and CDR2 YSYEKL. Losses at the gene ends were 3 bases for V and 5 bases for J; bases not matched to a gene: 8. This chain's CDR3 is CASSQTRLAGGDTGELFF. The CDR3 DNA reads TGCGCCAGCAGCCAGACTAGACTAGCGGGGGGGGATACCGGGGAGCTGTTTTTT.

The rearrangement links TRBV6-5 to TRBJ2-7, with D possibly TRBD2 on 6 matching bases. Between the trimmed V and J ends, which lost 2 bases and 3 bases, there was a span of 14 bases. Germline-derived CDR1 and CDR2 are MNHEY and SVGAGI. The CDR3 length is 15 residues. CDR3 nucleotides: TGTGCCAGCAGTTACGCGGGGCCATTCCGCTACGAGCAGTACTTC. As protein: CASSYAGPFRYEQYF.

V usage is TRBV28 and J usage is TRBJ1-1; D is unresolved. The CDR3 is 11 residues long. Germline V lookup: CDR1 MDHEN, CDR2 SYDVKM. Trimming pared 5 bases from V and 6 bases from J, leaving 7 bases between. The CDR3 reads CASSLGAEAFF. CDR3 bases: TGTGCCAGCAGTCTGGGAGCTGAAGCTTTCTTT.

J is TRBJ1-3 and V is TRBV30, with 7 bases identical to TRBD1. The CDR3 length is 12 residues. CDR1 is GTSNPN and CDR2 is SVGIG in the germline V gene (reference sequence). Germline trimming cut 5 bases from V and 2 bases from J; bases unmatched to any gene: 0. This CDR3 is CAWGTAGNTIYF. CDR3 sequence (DNA): TGTGCCTGGGGGACAGCTGGAAACACCATATATTTT.

This clone was observed a few times. V usage is TRBV7-2 and J usage is TRBJ1-1; D uncertain. Deletions cut 1 base from V and 1 base from J, with 10 bases between. This CDR3 spans 15 amino acids. Germline loops: CDR1 SGHTA, CDR2 FQGNSA. The CDR3 here is CASSLGSGANTEAFF. In nucleotides, the CDR3 is TGTGCCAGCAGCTTAGGTTCGGGAGCGAACACTGAAGCTTTCTTT.

CDR3 protein: CASSDPVQPQHF. As DNA, the CDR3 is TGTGCCAGCAGTGATCCAGTGCAGCCCCAGCATTTT. This chain joins TRBV2 and TRBJ1-5; D remains unclear. The V gene lost 3 bases and the J gene lost 7 bases, with 7 bases spanning the gap. Germline V gene lookup returns CDR1 SNHLY and CDR2 FYNNEI. The CDR3 is made up of 12 amino acids.

The rearrangement joins TRBV5-1 to TRBJ1-5; the D gene is possibly TRBD1 (5 bases). V was clipped by 0 bases and J by 6 bases, with 13 bases between them. The CDR3 totals 15 residues. Germline CDR1 and CDR2: SGHRS and YFSETQ. The CDR3 reads CASSLVSGGGQPQHF. The DNA for the CDR3 is TGCGCCAGCAGCTTGGTTTCCGGGGGGGGTCAGCCCCAGCATTTT.

A single count supports this clone. This sequence joins TRBV4-2 and TRBJ1-3; D gene unclear. CDR1 and CDR2 (germline): LGHNA, YNFKEQ. The V and J ends lost 4 bases and 4 bases respectively, with 5 bases between them. The CDR3 extends over 12 amino acids. The CDR3 is CASSLGGNTIYF. The DNA for the CDR3 is TGTGCCAGCAGCCTGGGCGGAAACACCATATATTTT.

The chain combines TRBV7-9 with TRBJ1-6; D might be TRBD1 (5 bases). V was shortened by 5 bases and J by 10 bases, with 18 bases between the two germline ends. The CDR3 spans 15 residues. Looked up from germline, CDR1 is SEHNR and CDR2 is FQNEAQ (reference sequence). The DNA for the CDR3 is TGTGCCAGCAGCCTAATCAGGGATACTGACTCACCCCTCCACTTT. This encodes CASSLIRDTDSPLHF. Based on the CDR3 plus reference TRBV7-9 and TRBJ1-6, the full variable domain is DTGVSQNPRHKITKRGQNVTFRCDPISEHNRLYWYRQTLGQGPEFLTYFQNEAQLEKSRLLSDRFSAERPKGSFSTLEIQRTEQGDSAMYLCASSLIRDTDSPLHFGNGTRLTVT.

The chain joins TRBV9 to TRBJ2-5, with D perhaps matching TRBD2 (5 bases). Germline CDR1 reads SGDLS; CDR2 reads YYNGEE. The ends were cut back, 3 bases at V and 3 bases at J, with 18 bases in the middle. The CDR3 length is 16 residues. The CDR3 spells CASSGPGFSEKETQYF. In DNA, the CDR3 is TGTGCCAGCAGCGGGCCTGGGTTTAGCGAGAAAGAGACCCAGTACTTC.

The chain employs TRBV4-1 and TRBJ2-3; 9 nucleotides match TRBD2. Trimming took 8 bases from V and 5 from J; bases not matched to a gene: 17. The germline V gene encodes CDR1 MGHRA and CDR2 YSYEKL. CDR3 length: 17 residues. The CDR3 nucleotides read TGCGCCAGCCCTTTACCCGACGGCGGGAGGGTAGGAGATACGCAGTATTTT. It encodes CASPLPDGGRVGDTQYF.

The chain is built from TRBV4-2 and TRBJ1-2; D perhaps matches TRBD1 (6 bases). The CDR3 loop spans 16 amino acids. CDR1 LGHNA and CDR2 YNFKEQ come from the germline V gene. V was clipped by 0 bases and J by 5 bases, with 16 bases between them. The CDR3 here is CASSQESTRGSYGYTF. The CDR3 DNA sequence: TGTGCCAGCAGCCAAGAGAGCACCAGGGGTTCTTATGGCTACACCTTC.

The gene calls are TRBV19 and TRBJ1-1; 7 bases are shared with TRBD1. This CDR3 region has 13 residues. Germline assignment: CDR1 LNHDA and CDR2 SQIVND (reference sequence). V shed 8 bases and J 0 bases; nucleotides not matched to a gene: 3. CDR3 DNA sequence: TGTGCCAGTGCGGACAGGTTGAACACTGAAGCTTTCTTT. Protein sequence: CASADRLNTEAFF.